The rows below give T cell receptor beta chains drawn from one sample of a study of OX40 agonist ivuxolimab in advanced cancers. Sequenced by immunoSEQ multiplex PCR; TCRdb stores in-frame clones only, minus some. This repertoire shows under 30,000 clones, approximately 80% found once; its top ten account for approximately 14%. The material sequenced was CD4+ or CD8+ T cells sorted from blood, taken in a trial of the OX40 agonist ivuxolimab. Receptors originate from an adult with an advanced solid tumor such as melanoma, head and neck, liver or kidney cancer. CDR3s include the opening cysteine and the closing phenylalanine or tryptophan. The D gene is left open where the match is weak. Clone size, where shown, is once, few, many, or a class for clones that have expanded.

size: -
V: TRBV15
J: TRBJ2-3
D: TRBD2
length: 16
DNA: TGTGCCACCAGCAGACCCCGTAGCGGGGGAACAGATACGCAGTATTTT
CDR3: CATSRPRSGGTDTQYF

size: -
V: TRBV18
J: TRBJ2-7
D: TRBD1
length: 15
DNA: TGTGCCAGCTCACCCGACAGGGGAACAGACTACGAGCAGTACTTC
CDR3: CASSPDRGTDYEQYF

size: -
V: TRBV25-1
J: TRBJ1-5
D: -
length: 13
DNA: TGTGCCAGCAGTTCATCTACCAGTCAGCCCCAGCATTTT
CDR3: CASSSSTSQPQHF

size: -
V: TRBV7-2
J: TRBJ2-7
D: -
length: 14
DNA: TGTGCCAGCAGCTTAATCACAGGTTCCTACGAGCAGTACTTC
CDR3: CASSLITGSYEQYF

size: -
V: TRBV11-1
J: TRBJ2-7
D: -
length: 16
DNA: TGTGCCAGCAGCTTACCCCGGGGGCCGGGGGGCTACGAGCAGTACTTC
CDR3: CASSLPRGPGGYEQYF

size: -
V: TRBV4-1
J: TRBJ1-2
D: TRBD1
length: 15
DNA: TGCGCCAGCAGTTCCGGACAGGGTGGGAACTATGGCTACACCTTC
CDR3: CASSSGQGGNYGYTF

size: -
V: TRBV7-6
J: TRBJ1-5
D: TRBD1
length: 16
DNA: TGTGCCAGCAGCTTAGCCCCGGGACAGGGTGGGCAGCCCCAGCATTTT
CDR3: CASSLAPGQGGQPQHF

size: -
V: TRBV19
J: TRBJ1-1
D: -
length: 14
DNA: TGTGCCAGTAGCCCAATGGGGGCGCGCACTGAAGCTTTCTTT
CDR3: CASSPMGARTEAFF

size: -
V: TRBV5-4
J: TRBJ1-5
D: -
length: 13
DNA: TGTGCCAGCAGCCTGGGGCCTAATCAGCCCCAGCATTTT
CDR3: CASSLGPNQPQHF

size: once
V: TRBV7-8
J: TRBJ2-7
D: -
length: 13
DNA: TGTGCCAGCAGCGTCGGCCCACCCTACGAGCAGTACTTC
CDR3: CASSVGPPYEQYF

size: -
V: TRBV27
J: TRBJ1-6
D: -
length: 14
DNA: TGTGCCAGCAGTTTAAGCAGGGCAAGTTCACCCCTCCACTTT
CDR3: CASSLSRASSPLHF

size: few
V: TRBV19
J: TRBJ2-7
D: TRBD1
length: 16
DNA: TGTGCCAGTTCAACTTACCCCGGGACAGGGACCTACGAGCAGTACTTC
CDR3: CASSTYPGTGTYEQYF

size: -
V: TRBV10-3
J: TRBJ2-2
D: -
length: 14
DNA: TGTGCCACCCAAGGCGGGTTAAACACCGGGGAGCTGTTTTTT
CDR3: CATQGGLNTGELFF

size: -
V: TRBV4-1
J: TRBJ2-2
D: -
length: 16
DNA: TGCGCCAGCAGCCAGAGGGGCGGGGGCCTCACCGGGGAGCTGTTTTTT
CDR3: CASSQRGGGLTGELFF

size: -
V: TRBV6-1
J: TRBJ1-1
D: -
length: 13
DNA: TGTGCCAGCAGTGAAGCTGGACTCCCTGAAGCTTTCTTT
CDR3: CASSEAGLPEAFF

size: -
V: TRBV7-9
J: TRBJ2-5
D: TRBD2
length: 19
DNA: TGTGCCAGCAGCACTCGGACGGGACTAGCGGGGGAGCGCCAAGAGACCCAGTACTTC
CDR3: CASSTRTGLAGERQETQYF

size: -
V: TRBV27
J: TRBJ2-7
D: -
length: 13
DNA: TGTGCCAGCAGTTTAAGGTCGACCTACGAGCAGTACTTC
CDR3: CASSLRSTYEQYF

size: -
V: TRBV4-3
J: TRBJ2-5
D: -
length: 13
DNA: TGCGCCAGCAGCCCCTGGACGGGGGAGACCCAGTACTTC
CDR3: CASSPWTGETQYF

size: -
V: TRBV4-3
J: TRBJ1-1
D: -
length: 15
DNA: TGCGCCAGCAGCCAAGGGGGGGACAAGAACACTGAAGCTTTCTTT
CDR3: CASSQGGDKNTEAFF

size: -
V: TRBV4-2
J: TRBJ1-6
D: -
length: 15
DNA: TGTGCCAGCAGCCAAGTCCTAGGGGGGCAATCACCCCTCCACTTT
CDR3: CASSQVLGGQSPLHF

size: -
V: TRBV27
J: TRBJ2-2
D: -
length: 15
DNA: TGTGCCAGCAGTTTGTTTCTAGCCGGCACCGGGGAGCTGTTTTTT
CDR3: CASSLFLAGTGELFF

size: -
V: TRBV9
J: TRBJ2-3
D: TRBD2
length: 17
DNA: TGTGCCAGCAGCGCCTCCTTTAGCGGGGGTGACACAGATACGCAGTATTTT
CDR3: CASSASFSGGDTDTQYF

size: -
V: TRBV2
J: TRBJ2-7
D: -
length: 16
DNA: TGTGCCAGCAGTGACTCTAACAACGTATTTCTCTACGAGCAGTACTTC
CDR3: CASSDSNNVFLYEQYF

size: -
V: TRBV4-3
J: TRBJ2-7
D: TRBD1
length: 14
DNA: TGCGCCAGCAGCCGGGGACAGGGGAAATACGAGCAGTACTTC
CDR3: CASSRGQGKYEQYF

size: -
V: TRBV5-1
J: TRBJ2-1
D: TRBD2
length: 15
DNA: TGCGCCAGCGCCAGCGGGGCGATCTTTTACAATGGGCAGTTCTTC
CDR3: CASASGAIFYNGQFF

size: -
V: TRBV14
J: TRBJ1-6
D: -
length: 14
DNA: TGTGCCAGCAGCCAAGAACAGTGGAATTCACCCCTCCACTTT
CDR3: CASSQEQWNSPLHF

size: few
V: TRBV6-5
J: TRBJ1-1
D: -
length: 13
DNA: TGTGCCAGCAGTTACCGGGACAACACTGAAGCTTTCTTT
CDR3: CASSYRDNTEAFF

size: -
V: TRBV9
J: TRBJ2-3
D: -
length: 15
DNA: TGTGCCAGCAGCGTAGGGACATATGGTACAGATACGCAGTATTTT
CDR3: CASSVGTYGTDTQYF

size: once
V: TRBV5-6
J: TRBJ2-7
D: -
length: 11
DNA: TGTGCCAGCAGTGCTGGGTACGAGCAGTACTTC
CDR3: CASSAGYEQYF

size: -
V: TRBV4-1
J: TRBJ2-7
D: TRBD2
length: 16
DNA: TGCGCCAGCAGCCAGCTGAGCGGGGCCCGCCCCCTCGAGCAGTACTTC
CDR3: CASSQLSGARPLEQYF

size: -
V: TRBV7-9
J: TRBJ1-5
D: -
length: 12
DNA: TGTGCCAGCAGCTTAAGGGGTCAGCCCCAGCATTTT
CDR3: CASSLRGQPQHF

size: -
V: TRBV5-1
J: TRBJ2-1
D: -
length: 17
DNA: TGCGCCAGCAGCTTACTAAGTGAGACCCACTCCTACAATGAGCAGTTCTTC
CDR3: CASSLLSETHSYNEQFF

size: -
V: TRBV5-1
J: TRBJ1-2
D: TRBD1
length: 15
DNA: TGCGCCAGCAGCTGGACAGGGGGATTATTCTATGGCTACACCTTC
CDR3: CASSWTGGLFYGYTF

size: once
V: TRBV19
J: TRBJ2-7
D: -
length: 11
DNA: TGTGCCAGTAGTGAGAGTCGAGAGCAGTACTTC
CDR3: CASSESREQYF

size: -
V: TRBV5-1
J: TRBJ2-7
D: TRBD1
length: 14
DNA: TGCGCCAGCAGCTTCGGGACAGGGGACTACGAGCAGTACTTC
CDR3: CASSFGTGDYEQYF

size: few
V: TRBV11-2
J: TRBJ1-2
D: -
length: 14
DNA: TGTGCCAGCAGCTTACGAGGGGGAGACTATGGCTACACCTTC
CDR3: CASSLRGGDYGYTF

size: -
V: TRBV19
J: TRBJ1-5
D: -
length: 15
DNA: TGTGCCAGTAGTATCACCGGGGCCCCCAATCAGCCCCAGCATTTT
CDR3: CASSITGAPNQPQHF

size: -
V: TRBV28
J: TRBJ1-2
D: TRBD1
length: 14
DNA: TGTGCCAGCAGTTTACGGACAGGGTTCTATGGCTACACCTTC
CDR3: CASSLRTGFYGYTF

size: -
V: TRBV7-8
J: TRBJ2-7
D: TRBD1
length: 14
DNA: TGTGCCAGCAGCTTAGTTGGTTACAGGGGCGAGCAGTACTTC
CDR3: CASSLVGYRGEQYF

size: -
V: TRBV15
J: TRBJ2-7
D: -
length: 13
DNA: TGTGCCACCAGCAGAGATCGGGCCCACGAGCAGTACTTC
CDR3: CATSRDRAHEQYF

size: -
V: TRBV6-1
J: TRBJ1-5
D: -
length: 13
DNA: TGTGCCAGCAGTGTCGGGGCGGGTCAGCCCCAGCATTTT
CDR3: CASSVGAGQPQHF

size: -
V: TRBV7-6
J: TRBJ2-3
D: TRBD2
length: 15
DNA: TGTGCCAGCAGCTTTGGCGGGGGACCCACAGATACGCAGTATTTT
CDR3: CASSFGGGPTDTQYF

size: -
V: TRBV7-9
J: TRBJ2-5
D: -
length: 15
DNA: TGTGCCAGCAGCCCCGGAACTGGTTACCAAGAGACCCAGTACTTC
CDR3: CASSPGTGYQETQYF

size: once
V: TRBV15
J: TRBJ1-5
D: TRBD1
length: 19
DNA: TGTGCCACCAGCAGTCGGCGGGGAGGGACAGGGAAAAACAATCAGCCCCAGCATTTT
CDR3: CATSSRRGGTGKNNQPQHF

size: few
V: TRBV19
J: TRBJ1-1
D: TRBD1
length: 15
DNA: TGTGCCAGTAGTCCACGGACAGGGATGAACACTGAAGCTTTCTTT
CDR3: CASSPRTGMNTEAFF

size: -
V: TRBV7-8
J: TRBJ2-1
D: -
length: 15
DNA: TGTGCCAGCAGCTCGACAGCGAGCTCCTACAATGAGCAGTTCTTC
CDR3: CASSSTASSYNEQFF